The clone carrying this TCR beta chain was observed a single time. This specimen comes from a study of blood T cell repertoires in COVID-19. Study summary: T cells, B-cell-depleted T cells, or PBMCs supplied cDNA or gDNA.

In the original workflow: Nucleated cell number was recorded as an estimate derived from reference gene primer amplification. TCRdb's copy holds only in-frame clones and misses some; the assay was immunoSEQ multiplex PCR. That table supplies the V and J calls and clone size; D and trimming were determined from the DNA. This sample has 470,000 or so clones, with 80% to 90% found just once. Sequencing was carried out using peripheral blood. This clonotype originated in a human donor in a cohort sampled during active COVID-19.

As DNA, the CDR3 is TGTGCCAGTAGCGCCCAGGTCCTGTACGAGCAGTACTTC. Translating gives CASSAQVLYEQYF. The gene calls are TRBV19 and TRBJ2-7; D remains unclear. There are 13 residues in the CDR3. V was shortened by 6 bases and J by 4 bases, with 13 bases between the two germline ends. CDR1 is LNHDA, CDR2 SQIVND, per germline (reference sequence).